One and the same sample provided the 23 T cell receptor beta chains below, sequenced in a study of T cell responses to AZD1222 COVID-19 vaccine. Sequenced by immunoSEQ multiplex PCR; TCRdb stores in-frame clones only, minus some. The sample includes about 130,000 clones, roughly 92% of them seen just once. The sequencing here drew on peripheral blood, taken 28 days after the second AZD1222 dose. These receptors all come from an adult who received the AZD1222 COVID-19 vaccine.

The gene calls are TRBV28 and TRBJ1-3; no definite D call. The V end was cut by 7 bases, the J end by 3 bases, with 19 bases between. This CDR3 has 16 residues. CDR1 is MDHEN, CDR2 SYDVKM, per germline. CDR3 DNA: TGTGCCAGCACCCCTCTGGGGTCCTCCTTTGGAAACACCATATATTTT. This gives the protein CASTPLGSSFGNTIYF. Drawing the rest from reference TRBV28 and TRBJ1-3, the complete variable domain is DVKVTQSSRYLVKRTGEKVFLECVQDMDHENMFWYRQDPGLGLRLIYFSYDVKMKEKGDIPEGYSVSREKKERFSLILESASTNQTSMYLCASTPLGSSFGNTIYFGEGSWLTVV.

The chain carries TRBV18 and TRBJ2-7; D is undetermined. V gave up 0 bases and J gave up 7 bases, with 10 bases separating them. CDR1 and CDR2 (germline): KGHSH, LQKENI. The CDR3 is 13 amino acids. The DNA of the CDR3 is TGTGCCAGCTCACCACCGGAGTTTCGGGAGCAGTACTTC. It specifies CASSPPEFREQYF.

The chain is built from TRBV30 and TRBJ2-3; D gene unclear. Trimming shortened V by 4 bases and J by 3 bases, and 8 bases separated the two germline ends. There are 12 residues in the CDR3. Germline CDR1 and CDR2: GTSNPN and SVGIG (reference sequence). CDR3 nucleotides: TGTGCCTGGAATCCTGGGACAGATACGCAGTATTTT. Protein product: CAWNPGTDTQYF.

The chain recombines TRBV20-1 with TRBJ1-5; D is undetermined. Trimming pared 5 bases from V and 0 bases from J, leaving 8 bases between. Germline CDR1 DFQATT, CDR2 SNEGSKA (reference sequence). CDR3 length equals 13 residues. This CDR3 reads CSAGVSSNQPQHF. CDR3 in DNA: TGCAGTGCTGGTGTCAGTAGCAATCAGCCCCAGCATTTT.

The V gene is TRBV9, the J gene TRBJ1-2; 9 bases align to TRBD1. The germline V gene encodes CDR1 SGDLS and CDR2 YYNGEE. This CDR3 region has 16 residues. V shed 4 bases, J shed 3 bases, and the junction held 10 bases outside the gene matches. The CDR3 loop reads CASSSPPTGGHYGYTF. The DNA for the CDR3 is TGTGCCAGCAGCTCCCCCCCGACAGGGGGGCACTATGGCTACACCTTC.

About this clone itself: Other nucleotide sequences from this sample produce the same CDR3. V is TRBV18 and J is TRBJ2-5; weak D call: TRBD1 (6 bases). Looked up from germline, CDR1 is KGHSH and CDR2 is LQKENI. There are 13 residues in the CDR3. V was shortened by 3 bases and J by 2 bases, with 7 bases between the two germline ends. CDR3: CASSPGQQETQYF. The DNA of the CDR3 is TGTGCCAGCTCACCGGGACAACAAGAGACCCAGTACTTC.

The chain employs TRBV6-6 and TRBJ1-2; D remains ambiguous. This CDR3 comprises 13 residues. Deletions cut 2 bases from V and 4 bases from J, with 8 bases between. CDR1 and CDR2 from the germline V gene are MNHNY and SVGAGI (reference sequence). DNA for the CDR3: TGTGCCAGCAGTTACGGTCCGGGCTATGGCTACACCTTC. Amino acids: CASSYGPGYGYTF.

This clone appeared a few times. The CDR3 nucleotides are TGTGCCAGCAGCTCCGGAAGGACCGAGGGGCTGTTTTTT. This gives the protein CASSSGRTEGLFF. The rearrangement links TRBV7-2 to TRBJ2-2; a weak D match, TRBD2 (5 bases). Germline loops: CDR1 SGHTA, CDR2 FQGNSA. The CDR3 consists of 13 residues. Trimming took 4 bases from V and 13 from J, leaving 16 bases between them.

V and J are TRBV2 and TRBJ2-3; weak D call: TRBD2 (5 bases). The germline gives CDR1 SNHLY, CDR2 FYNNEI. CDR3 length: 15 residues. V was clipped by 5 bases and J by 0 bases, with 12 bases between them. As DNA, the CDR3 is TGTGCCAGCAGTAGGTCTAGCCTTAGCACAGATACGCAGTATTTT. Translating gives CASSRSSLSTDTQYF. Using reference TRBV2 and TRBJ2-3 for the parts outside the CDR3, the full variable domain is EPEVTQTPSHQVTQMGQEVILRCVPISNHLYFYWYRQILGQKVEFLVSFYNNEISEKSEIFDDQFSVERPDGSNFTLKIRSTKLEDSAMYFCASSRSSLSTDTQYFGPGTRLTVL.

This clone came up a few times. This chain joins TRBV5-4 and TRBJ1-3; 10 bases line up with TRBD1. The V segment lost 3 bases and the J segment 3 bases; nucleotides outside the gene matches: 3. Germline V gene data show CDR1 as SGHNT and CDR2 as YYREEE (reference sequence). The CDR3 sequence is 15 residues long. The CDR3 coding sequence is TGTGCCAGCAGCTCCGACAGGGGGCTTGGAAACACCATATATTTT. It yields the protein CASSSDRGLGNTIYF.

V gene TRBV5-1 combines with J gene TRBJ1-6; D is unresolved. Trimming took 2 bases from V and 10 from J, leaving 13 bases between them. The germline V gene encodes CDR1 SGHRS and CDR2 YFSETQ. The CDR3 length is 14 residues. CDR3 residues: CASSFPDSNSPLHF. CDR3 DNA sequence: TGCGCCAGCAGCTTTCCGGACTCAAACTCACCCCTCCACTTT. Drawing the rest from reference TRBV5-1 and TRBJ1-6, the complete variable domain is KAGVTQTPRYLIKTRGQQVTLSCSPISGHRSVSWYQQTPGQGLQFLFEYFSETQRNKGNFPGRFSGRQFSNSRSEMNVSTLELGDSALYLCASSFPDSNSPLHFGNGTRLTVT.

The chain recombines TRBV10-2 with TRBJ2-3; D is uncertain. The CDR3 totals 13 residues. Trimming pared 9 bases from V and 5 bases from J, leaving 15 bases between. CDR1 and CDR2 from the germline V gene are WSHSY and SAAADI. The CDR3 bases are TGCGCCAGTAGTAGATCGGGCGGAGATACGCAGTATTTT. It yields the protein CASSRSGGDTQYF.

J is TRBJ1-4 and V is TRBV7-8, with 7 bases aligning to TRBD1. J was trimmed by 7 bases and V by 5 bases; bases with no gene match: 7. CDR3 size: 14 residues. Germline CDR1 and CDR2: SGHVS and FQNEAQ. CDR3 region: CASSAGQILEKLFF. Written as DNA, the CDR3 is TGTGCCAGCAGCGCGGGACAGATCCTTGAAAAACTGTTTTTT.

This chain's CDR3 is CASSYQGYYTF. CDR3 nucleotide sequence: TGTGCCAGCAGCTACCAGGGGTACTACACCTTC. V gene TRBV7-9 combines with J gene TRBJ1-2, with D perhaps matching TRBD1 (6 bases). Germline CDR1 and CDR2: SEHNR and FQNEAQ (reference sequence). Trimming took off 4 bases at V and 10 bases at J, with 10 bases between the two ends. CDR3 length: 11 amino acids.

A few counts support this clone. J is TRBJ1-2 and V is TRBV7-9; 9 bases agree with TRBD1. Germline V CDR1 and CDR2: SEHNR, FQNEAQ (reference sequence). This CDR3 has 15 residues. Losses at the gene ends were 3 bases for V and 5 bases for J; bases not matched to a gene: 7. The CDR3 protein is CASSLGQGLEYGYTF. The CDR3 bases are TGTGCCAGCAGCTTGGGACAGGGTCTGGAATATGGCTACACCTTC.

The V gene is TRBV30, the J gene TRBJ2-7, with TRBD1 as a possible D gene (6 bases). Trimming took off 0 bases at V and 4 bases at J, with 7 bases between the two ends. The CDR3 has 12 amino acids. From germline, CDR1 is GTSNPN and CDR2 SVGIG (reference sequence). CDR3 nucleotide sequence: TGTGCCTGGAGTGTAGGGGGTTACGAGCAGTACTTC. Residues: CAWSVGGYEQYF.

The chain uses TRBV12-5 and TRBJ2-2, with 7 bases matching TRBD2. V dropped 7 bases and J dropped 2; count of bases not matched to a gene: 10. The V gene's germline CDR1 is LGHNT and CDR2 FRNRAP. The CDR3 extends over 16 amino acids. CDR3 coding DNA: TGTGCTAGTGCCTTAACCGGGGGGATCAACACCGGGGAGCTGTTTTTT. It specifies CASALTGGINTGELFF.

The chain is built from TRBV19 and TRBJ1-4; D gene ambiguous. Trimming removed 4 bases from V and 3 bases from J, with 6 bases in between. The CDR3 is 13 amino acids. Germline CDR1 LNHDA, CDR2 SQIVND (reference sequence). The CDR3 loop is CASSNQANEKLFF. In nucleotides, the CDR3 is TGTGCCAGTAGTAACCAGGCTAATGAAAAACTGTTTTTT.

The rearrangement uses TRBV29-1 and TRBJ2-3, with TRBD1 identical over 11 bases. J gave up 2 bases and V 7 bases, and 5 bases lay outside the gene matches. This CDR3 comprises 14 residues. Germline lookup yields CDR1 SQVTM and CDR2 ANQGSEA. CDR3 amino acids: CSAAGQGVTDTQYF. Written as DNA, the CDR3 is TGCAGCGCAGCGGGACAGGGGGTCACAGATACGCAGTATTTT.

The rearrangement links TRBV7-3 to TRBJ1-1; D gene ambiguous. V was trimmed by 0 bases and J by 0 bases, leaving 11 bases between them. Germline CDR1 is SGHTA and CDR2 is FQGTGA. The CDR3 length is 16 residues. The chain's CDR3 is CASSLTARLVNTEAFF. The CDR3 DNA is TGTGCCAGCAGCTTAACGGCTCGGCTAGTGAACACTGAAGCTTTCTTT.

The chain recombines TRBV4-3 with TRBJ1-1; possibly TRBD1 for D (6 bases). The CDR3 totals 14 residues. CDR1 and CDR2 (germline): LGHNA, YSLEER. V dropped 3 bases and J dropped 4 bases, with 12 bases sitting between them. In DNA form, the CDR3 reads TGCGCCAGCAGCCACCGAACAGGGCTCACTGAAGCTTTCTTT. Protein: CASSHRTGLTEAFF.

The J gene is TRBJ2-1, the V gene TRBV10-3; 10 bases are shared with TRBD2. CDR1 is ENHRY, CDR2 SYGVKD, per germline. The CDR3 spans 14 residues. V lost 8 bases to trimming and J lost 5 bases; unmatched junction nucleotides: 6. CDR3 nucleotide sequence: TGTGCCATCGGATACAGCGGGAGGGACAATGAGCAGTTCTTC. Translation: CAIGYSGRDNEQFF.

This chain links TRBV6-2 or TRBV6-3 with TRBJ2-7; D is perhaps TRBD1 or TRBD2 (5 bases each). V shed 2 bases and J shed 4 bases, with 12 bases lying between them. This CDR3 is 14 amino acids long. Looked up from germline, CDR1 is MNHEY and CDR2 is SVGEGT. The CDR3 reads CASSYGGSRYEQYF. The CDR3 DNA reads TGTGCCAGCAGTTACGGGGGAAGCCGATACGAGCAGTACTTC.